This TCR beta chain was obtained from a study of cytomegalovirus exposure and HLA in healthy donors. Notes on the study in general: In an earlier analysis, productive rearrangement rates for most beta V segments clustered near 87% or 30%. Fewer N-insertions than the roughly 630-donor mean were reportedly shown by an Asian-associated ancestry cluster in a later analysis.

Germline CDR1 MGHRA, CDR2 YSYEKL. This CDR3 spans 16 amino acids. Trimming removed 6 bases from V and 4 bases from J; junction bases left unmatched: 9. In its sample, this clone was seen a few times. Its antigen is currently unknown. PCR involved 60 Vbeta and 13 Jbeta primers. Profiling relied on immunoSEQ multiplex PCR, and the TCRdb table lists in-frame clones only, not all of them. The sample carries 180,000 or so clones, 76% recorded once. The sequence derives from a female donor in good health and CMV-seronegative. Sequenced sample: PBMCs. The chain links TRBV4-1 to TRBJ2-1, with 10 bases lining up with TRBD2. Here the CDR3 DNA reads TGCGCCAGCAGACCAGCGGGAGGGCGACGTTACAATGAGCAGTTCTTC. It is translated as CASRPAGGRRYNEQFF.